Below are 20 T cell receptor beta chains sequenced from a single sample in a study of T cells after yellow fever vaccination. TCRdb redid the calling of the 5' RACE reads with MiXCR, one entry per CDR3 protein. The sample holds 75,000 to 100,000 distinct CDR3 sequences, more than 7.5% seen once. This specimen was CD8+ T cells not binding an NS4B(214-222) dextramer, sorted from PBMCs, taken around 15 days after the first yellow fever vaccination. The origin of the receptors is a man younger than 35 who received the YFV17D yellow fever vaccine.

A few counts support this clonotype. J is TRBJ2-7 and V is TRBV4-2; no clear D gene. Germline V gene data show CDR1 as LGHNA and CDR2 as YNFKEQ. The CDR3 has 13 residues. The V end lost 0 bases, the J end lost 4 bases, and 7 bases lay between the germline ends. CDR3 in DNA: TGTGCCAGCAGCCAAGAGGACGGATACGAGCAGTACTTC. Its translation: CASSQEDGYEQYF.

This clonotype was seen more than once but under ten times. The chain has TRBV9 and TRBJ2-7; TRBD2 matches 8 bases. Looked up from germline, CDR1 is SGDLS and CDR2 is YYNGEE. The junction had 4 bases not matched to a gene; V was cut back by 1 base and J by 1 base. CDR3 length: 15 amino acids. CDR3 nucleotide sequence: TGTGCCAGCAGCGTAACTCCTAGCGGGTCCTACGAGCAGTACTTC. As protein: CASSVTPSGSYEQYF.

CDR3 protein: CASNPTGGRGYEQYF. CDR3 nucleotides: TGTGCCAGCAATCCTACAGGGGGCAGGGGCTACGAGCAGTACTTC. The chain combines TRBV6-1 with TRBJ2-7; 9 bases are shared with TRBD1. Germline trimming cut 7 bases from V and 3 bases from J; bases unmatched to any gene: 10. Germline CDR1 and CDR2: MNHNS and SASEGT. The CDR3 consists of 15 residues.

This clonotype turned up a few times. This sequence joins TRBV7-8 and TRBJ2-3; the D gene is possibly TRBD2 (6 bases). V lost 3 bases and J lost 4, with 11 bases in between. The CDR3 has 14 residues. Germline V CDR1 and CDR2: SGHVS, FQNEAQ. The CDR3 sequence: CASSFSRRADTQYF. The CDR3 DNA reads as TGTGCCAGCAGCTTCTCCCGGAGGGCAGATACGCAGTATTTT.

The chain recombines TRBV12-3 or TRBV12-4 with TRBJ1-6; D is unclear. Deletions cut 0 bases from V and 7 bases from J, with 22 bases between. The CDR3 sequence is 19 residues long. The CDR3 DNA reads TGTGCCAGCAGTTTAGCGCTGGGCGTTTCCACACCGGGGAATTCACCCCTCCACTTT. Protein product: CASSLALGVSTPGNSPLHF.

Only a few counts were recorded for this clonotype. The CDR3 here is CASSYSANIQYF. In DNA form, the CDR3 reads TGTGCCAGCAGTTACTCGGCCAACATTCAGTACTTC. The V gene is TRBV6-2 or TRBV6-3, the J gene TRBJ2-4; D remains ambiguous. Germline CDR1 is MNHEY and CDR2 is SVGEGT. The germline V and J ends were trimmed by 0 bases and 7 bases, with 4 bases remaining between them. CDR3 size: 12 residues.

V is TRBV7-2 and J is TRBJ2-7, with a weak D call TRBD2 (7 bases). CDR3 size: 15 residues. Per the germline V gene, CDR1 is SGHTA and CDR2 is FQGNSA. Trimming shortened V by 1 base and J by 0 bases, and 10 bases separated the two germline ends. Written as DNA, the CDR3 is TGTGCCAGCAGCTTAGAGGGGGGGAGCTCCTACGAGCAGTACGTC. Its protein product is CASSLEGGSSYEQYV.

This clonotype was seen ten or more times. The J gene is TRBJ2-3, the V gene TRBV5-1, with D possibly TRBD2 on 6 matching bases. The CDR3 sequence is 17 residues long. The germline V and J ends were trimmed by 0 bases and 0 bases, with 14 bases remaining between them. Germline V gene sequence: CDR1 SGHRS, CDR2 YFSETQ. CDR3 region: CASSLEVAGQSTDTQYF. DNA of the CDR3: TGCGCCAGCAGCTTGGAAGTGGCGGGGCAAAGCACAGATACGCAGTATTTT.

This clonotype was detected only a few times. The CDR3 reads CSVEAGTVTNYGYTF. The CDR3 region has the DNA TGCAGCGTTGAGGCGGGAACAGTCACTAACTATGGCTACACCTTC. The V call is TRBV29-1, the J call TRBJ1-2; D not certain. This CDR3 is 15 amino acids long. V was pared by 3 bases and J by 0 bases, with 14 bases between. CDR1 is SQVTM and CDR2 is ANQGSEA in the germline V gene. Drawing the rest from reference TRBV29-1 and TRBJ1-2, the complete variable domain is SAVISQKPSRDICQRGTSLTIQCQVDSQVTMMFWYRQQPGQSLTLIATANQGSEATYESGFVIDKFPISRPNLTFSTLTVSNMSPEDSSIYLCSVEAGTVTNYGYTFGSGTRLTVV.

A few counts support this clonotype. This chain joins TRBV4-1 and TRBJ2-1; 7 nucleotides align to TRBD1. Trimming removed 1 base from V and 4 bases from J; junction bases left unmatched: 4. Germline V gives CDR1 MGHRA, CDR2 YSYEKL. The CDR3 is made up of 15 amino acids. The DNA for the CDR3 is TGCGCCAGCAGCCAAGTGGGGACAGCTTACAATGAGCAGTTCTTC. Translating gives CASSQVGTAYNEQFF.

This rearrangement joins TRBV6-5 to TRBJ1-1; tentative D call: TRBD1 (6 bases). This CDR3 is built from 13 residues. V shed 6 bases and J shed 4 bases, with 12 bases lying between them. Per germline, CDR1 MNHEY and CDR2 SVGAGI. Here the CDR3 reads CASSKGVATEAFF. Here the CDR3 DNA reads TGTGCCAGCAGCAAGGGGGTTGCCACTGAAGCTTTCTTT.

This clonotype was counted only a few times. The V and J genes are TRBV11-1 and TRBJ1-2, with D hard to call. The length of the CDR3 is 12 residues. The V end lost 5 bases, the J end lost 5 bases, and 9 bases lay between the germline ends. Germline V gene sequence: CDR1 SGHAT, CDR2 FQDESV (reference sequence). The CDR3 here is CASSAWSYGYTF. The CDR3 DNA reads TGTGCCAGCAGCGCCTGGTCTTATGGCTACACCTTC.

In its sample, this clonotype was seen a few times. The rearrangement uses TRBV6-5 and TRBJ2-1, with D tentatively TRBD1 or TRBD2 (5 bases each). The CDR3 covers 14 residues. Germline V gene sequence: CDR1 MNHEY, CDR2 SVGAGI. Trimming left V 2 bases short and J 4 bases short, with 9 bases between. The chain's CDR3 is CASSYGTEYNEQFF. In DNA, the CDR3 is TGTGCCAGCAGTTACGGGACGGAGTACAATGAGCAGTTCTTC.

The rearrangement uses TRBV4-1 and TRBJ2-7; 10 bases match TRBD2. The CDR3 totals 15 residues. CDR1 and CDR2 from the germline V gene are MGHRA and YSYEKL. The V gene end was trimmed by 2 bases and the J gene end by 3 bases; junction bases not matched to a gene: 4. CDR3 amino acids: CASSQYLAGDYEQYF. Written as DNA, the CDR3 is TGCGCCAGCAGCCAATATCTAGCGGGGGACTACGAGCAGTACTTC.

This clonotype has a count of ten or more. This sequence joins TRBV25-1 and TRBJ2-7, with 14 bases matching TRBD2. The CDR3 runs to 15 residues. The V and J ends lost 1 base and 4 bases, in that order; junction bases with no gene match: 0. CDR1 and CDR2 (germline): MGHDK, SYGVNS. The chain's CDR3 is CASSEWTSGGYEQYF. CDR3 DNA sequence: TGTGCCAGCAGTGAATGGACTAGCGGGGGGTACGAGCAGTACTTC.

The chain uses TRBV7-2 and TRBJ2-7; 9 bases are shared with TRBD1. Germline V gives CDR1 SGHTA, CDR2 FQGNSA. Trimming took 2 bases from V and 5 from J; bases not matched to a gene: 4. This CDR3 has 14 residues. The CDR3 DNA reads TGTGCCAGCAGCTTATCTACAGGGGGCAACGAGCAGTACGTC. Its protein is CASSLSTGGNEQYV.

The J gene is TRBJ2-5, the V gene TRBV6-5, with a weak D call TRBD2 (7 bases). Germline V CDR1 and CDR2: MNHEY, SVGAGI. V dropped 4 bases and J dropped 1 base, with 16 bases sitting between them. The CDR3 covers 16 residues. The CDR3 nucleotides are TGTGCCAGCAGTTTGTTGCCGGGGGGCATCCAAGAGACCCAGTACTTC. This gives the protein CASSLLPGGIQETQYF.

The CDR3 DNA follows: TGTGCCAGCAGCCCAGAAGTCAGCTATGGCTACACCTTC. It yields the protein CASSPEVSYGYTF. V is TRBV3-1 and J is TRBJ1-2; D remains ambiguous. V lost 4 bases, J lost 4 bases, and 10 bases lay in between. This CDR3 region has 13 residues. Germline-derived CDR1 and CDR2 are LGHDT and YNNKEL (reference sequence).

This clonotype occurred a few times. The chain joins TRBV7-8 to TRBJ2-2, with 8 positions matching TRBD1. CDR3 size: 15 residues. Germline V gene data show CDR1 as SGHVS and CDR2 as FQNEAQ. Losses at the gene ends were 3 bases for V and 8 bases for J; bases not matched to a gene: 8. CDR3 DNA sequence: TGTGCCAGCAGCTTTGGGGACAGGTCAAATGGGGAGCTGTTTTTT. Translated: CASSFGDRSNGELFF.

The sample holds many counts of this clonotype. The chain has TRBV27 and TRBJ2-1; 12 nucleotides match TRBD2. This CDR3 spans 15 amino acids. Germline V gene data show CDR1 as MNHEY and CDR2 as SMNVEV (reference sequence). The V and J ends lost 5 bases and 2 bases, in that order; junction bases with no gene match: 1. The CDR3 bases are TGTGCCAGCAGTGGACTAGCGGGGACCTACAATGAGCAGTTCTTC. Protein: CASSGLAGTYNEQFF.